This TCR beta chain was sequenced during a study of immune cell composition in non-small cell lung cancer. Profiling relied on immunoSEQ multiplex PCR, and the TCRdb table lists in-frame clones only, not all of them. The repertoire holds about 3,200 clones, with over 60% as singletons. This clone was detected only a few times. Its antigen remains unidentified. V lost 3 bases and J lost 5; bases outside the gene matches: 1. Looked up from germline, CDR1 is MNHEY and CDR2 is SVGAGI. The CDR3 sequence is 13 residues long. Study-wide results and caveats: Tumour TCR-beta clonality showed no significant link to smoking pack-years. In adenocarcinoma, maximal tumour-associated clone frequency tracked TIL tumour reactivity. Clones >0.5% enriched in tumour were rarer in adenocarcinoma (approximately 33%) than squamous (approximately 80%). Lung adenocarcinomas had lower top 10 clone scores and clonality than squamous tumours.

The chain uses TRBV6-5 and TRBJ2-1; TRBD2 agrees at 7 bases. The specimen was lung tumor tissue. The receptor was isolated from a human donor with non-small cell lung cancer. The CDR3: CASSYGGDNEQFF. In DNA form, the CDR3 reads TGTGCCAGCAGTTATGGGGGGGACAATGAGCAGTTCTTC.